This passage covers 25 T cell receptor beta chains from one sample sequenced in a study of tumor and adjacent non-tumor tissue in lung cancer. Three rounds of nested PCR, following a modified ARM-PCR protocol, produced the TCRbeta library. TCRdb redid the calling of the multiplex PCR reads with MiXCR, one entry per CDR3 protein. The data contain over 100,000 distinct CDR3 sequences, roughly two thirds of them singletons. This sample's RNA came from whole unsorted tissue. The normal lung tissue was taken more than 3 cm from the tumor edge. The sequenced sample was distant non-tumor lung tissue. These receptors came from a man in his sixties with non-small cell lung cancer.

The sample holds many counts of this clonotype. V gene TRBV4-1 combines with J gene TRBJ2-1, with 12 bases identical to TRBD2. The trim removed 1 base at V and 7 bases at J, leaving 5 bases unmatched. The CDR3 is 16 residues long. The germline CDR1 and CDR2 sequences are MGHRA and YSYEKL. CDR3 nucleotide sequence: TGCGCCAGCAGCCAAGTGACTAGCGGGGGAACGAATGAGCAGTTCTTC. Translating it yields CASSQVTSGGTNEQFF.

On this clonotype: Sequence at one end of the junction differs from germline and may be a read error. V and J are TRBV11-3 and TRBJ2-7; 9 positions agree with TRBD1. The CDR3 length is 18 residues. Germline values: CDR1 SGHNT, CDR2 YENEEA. The CDR3 protein is CASSSTQGASGMDFEEYF. CDR3 nucleotide sequence: TGTGCCAGCAGCTCGACACAGGGGGCATCGGGTATGGACTTCGAGGAGTACTTC.

In this sample, this clonotype turned up a few times. The rearrangement joins TRBV25-1 to TRBJ2-1, with 9 bases fitting TRBD1. This CDR3 is built from 16 residues. Germline loops: CDR1 MGHDK, CDR2 SYGVNS. Trimming at V came to 3 bases and at J to 5 bases, leaving 8 bases not matched to a gene. The CDR3 sequence: CASSDGTGRFNNEQFF. CDR3 in DNA: TGTGCCAGCAGTGACGGGACAGGGCGTTTTAACAATGAGCAGTTCTTC.

Ten or more counts support this clonotype. A single base separates this from a much larger clone, so it may be a read error. CDR3 coding DNA: TGTGCCAGCAGCTTAGCCAGGGCGGGAGGACTGGGCTCCTACGAGCAGTACTTC. This sequence encodes CASSLARAGGLGSYEQYF. The rearrangement uses TRBV11-3 and TRBJ2-7, with 8 bases lining up with TRBD2. Germline V gives CDR1 SGHNT, CDR2 YENEEA. V shed 1 base, J shed 0 bases, and the junction held 11 bases outside the gene matches. There are 18 residues in the CDR3.

This clonotype turned up a few times. The genes are TRBV12-3 or TRBV12-4 and TRBJ2-3; TRBD2 agrees at 9 bases. The CDR3 is 15 amino acids. V lost 7 bases and J lost 5; bases outside the gene matches: 10. The CDR3 spells CASILPGLARDTQYF. CDR3 sequence (DNA): TGTGCCAGCATCCTCCCTGGACTAGCGAGAGATACGCAGTATTTT.

As for this clonotype: The junction shows a germline mismatch at one end, possibly a read error. The chain couples TRBV11-3 to TRBJ2-2, with 8 bases that match TRBD2. The CDR3 loop spans 15 amino acids. CDR1 and CDR2 from the germline V gene are SGHNT and YENEEA. For the CDR3, the DNA is TGTGCCAGCACTCCACGACTAGCGATGGCCCGGGAGCCGTTTTTT. Its translation: CASTPRLAMAREPFF.

This clonotype was counted at least ten times. The rearrangement links TRBV5-4 to TRBJ2-7; TRBD1 agrees at 9 bases. This CDR3 spans 15 amino acids. The V gene's germline CDR1 is SGHNT and CDR2 YYREEE (reference sequence). V lost 4 bases, J lost 3 bases, and 8 bases stayed unmatched. The CDR3 protein is CASSPTGGIGYEQYF. Here the CDR3 DNA reads TGTGCCAGCAGCCCGACAGGGGGTATTGGCTACGAGCAGTACTTC. The full variable domain, in which reference TRBV5-4 and TRBJ2-7 provide the parts outside the CDR3, is ETGVTQSPTHLIKTRGQQVTLRCSSQSGHNTVSWYQQALGQGPQFIFQYYREEENGRGNFPPRFSGLQFPNYSSELNVNALELDDSALYLCASSPTGGIGYEQYFGPGTRLTVT.

The rearrangement uses TRBV20-1 and TRBJ2-3, with 14 positions matching TRBD2. V dropped 7 bases and J dropped 8; count of bases not matched to a gene: 8. The CDR3 has 14 amino acids. From germline, CDR1 is DFQATT and CDR2 SNEGSKA (reference sequence). CDR3 bases: TGCAGTGACTCGACTAGCGGGGGGGCGGTTACGCAGTATTTT. Its translation: CSDSTSGGAVTQYF.

A note on this clonotype: Being one base from a much bigger clone, this may be a read error. The chain joins TRBV5-4 to TRBJ2-3; weak D call: TRBD1 (6 bases). Germline V gene lookup returns CDR1 SGHNT and CDR2 YYREEE (reference sequence). The CDR3 has 13 residues. CDR3: CACSWTVTDTQYF. The CDR3 nucleotides are TGTGCCTGCAGCTGGACAGTCACAGATACGCAGTATTTT.

In regard to this clonotype: A read error is possible here, since a much larger clone lies one base away. J is TRBJ2-5 and V is TRBV12-3 or TRBV12-4; 9 positions match TRBD1. This CDR3 has 15 residues. DNA for the CDR3: TGTGCCATCTCCTCCGGGACAGGGCTTGATGAGACCCTGTACTTC. Amino acid sequence: CAISSGTGLDETLYF.

The rearrangement joins TRBV5-4 to TRBJ1-1; a weak D match, TRBD1 (5 bases). Germline CDR1 reads SGHNT; CDR2 reads YYREEE (reference sequence). The CDR3 extends over 15 amino acids. The ends were cut back, 4 bases at V and 14 bases at J, with 27 bases in the middle. The CDR3 protein is CASSPSRVLNTEVFF. CDR3 nucleotide sequence: TGTGCCAGCAGCCCGTCCAGGGTACTGAACACTGAAGTCTTCTTT. Full variable domain (missing parts from reference TRBV5-4 and TRBJ1-1): ETGVTQSPTHLIKTRGQQVTLRCSSQSGHNTVSWYQQALGQGPQFIFQYYREEENGRGNFPPRFSGLQFPNYSSELNVNALELDDSALYLCASSPSRVLNTEVFFGQGTRLTVV.

V usage is TRBV5-8 and J usage is TRBJ2-5; TRBD2 matches 11 bases. Germline V CDR1 and CDR2: SGHTS, YDEGEE. J lost 5 bases, V lost 7 bases, and 13 bases had no gene match. The CDR3 runs 16 residues. CDR3 residues: CASFEGLAGGVETQYF. The CDR3 nucleotides read TGTGCCAGCTTCGAGGGGCTAGCGGGAGGTGTCGAGACCCAGTACTTC.

Details on this clonotype: One base away lies a much larger clone, so this may be a sequencing read error. The rearrangement links TRBV5-6 to TRBJ1-2, with TRBD1 as a possible D gene (6 bases). Germline loops: CDR1 SGHDT, CDR2 YYEEEE. The CDR3 loop spans 15 amino acids. As DNA, the CDR3 is TGTGCCAACAGCCCTGGCAGGGGCGAAAGCTATGGCTACACCTTC. As protein: CANSPGRGESYGYTF.

This clonotype was seen ten or more times. V is TRBV20-1 and J is TRBJ1-2, with D hard to call. V lost 1 base and J lost 3, with 12 bases in between. This CDR3 comprises 14 residues. Germline V lookup: CDR1 DFQATT, CDR2 SNEGSKA (reference sequence). CDR3 sequence (DNA): TGCAGTGCTAGAGTTCAGTATAGGGACTATGGCTACACCTTC. The encoded protein is CSARVQYRDYGYTF.

With regard to this clonotype: At one end the junction does not follow the germline gene, possibly because of a read error. The chain is built from TRBV28 and TRBJ2-7; 9 bases are a match to TRBD1. This CDR3 spans 13 amino acids. Germline-derived CDR1 and CDR2 are MDHEN and SYDVKM. The CDR3 loop is CAAYRTGAYEHYF. The CDR3, as DNA: TGTGCCGCCTACCGGACAGGGGCCTACGAGCACTACTTC.

The V gene is TRBV6-2 or TRBV6-3, the J gene TRBJ1-1; D not certain. This CDR3 comprises 14 residues. V gave up 4 bases and J gave up 1 base, with 10 bases separating them. Germline V lookup: CDR1 MNHEY, CDR2 SVGEGT. As DNA, the CDR3 is TGTGCCAGCAGTTCCAAGTCTAGGAACACTGAAGCTTTCTTT. Translating gives CASSSKSRNTEAFF.

A note on this clonotype: It may be a read error: a sequence one base away is much more abundant. The genes are TRBV30 and TRBJ2-7; TRBD1 or TRBD2 may be the D gene (6 bases each). Germline loops: CDR1 GTSNPN, CDR2 SVGIG (reference sequence). Trimming removed 5 bases from V and 4 bases from J, with 15 bases in between. This CDR3 is 13 amino acids long. DNA for the CDR3: TGTGCCTGGGCGCGGGACAAGAGATACGAGCAGTACTTC. Its translation is CAWARDKRYEQYF.

This clonotype appeared once. Since the CDR3 does not end with the conserved phenylalanine or tryptophan, this likely comes from a read error. Because the CDR3's place on the DNA is in doubt, the DNA is left out and the CDR3 is given as listed by TCRdb. This sequence joins TRBV11-1 and TRBJ2-7; the table's TRBD2 call for D was not verified on the DNA. The CDR3 comprises 15 residues, both ends counted. Germline values: CDR1 SGHAT, CDR2 FQDESV (reference sequence). CDR3 residues: CASSSRTSGTYEKYL.

Remarks on this clonotype: Relative to the germline gene, one junction end is altered; a read error may explain this. For the CDR3, the DNA is TGTGCCAACAGCTCGACTAGCGGGGGATACGAGCAGTACTTC. It translates to CANSSTSGGYEQYF. This rearrangement joins TRBV5-4 to TRBJ2-7; 12 positions agree with TRBD2. CDR3 length equals 14 residues. CDR1 SGHNT and CDR2 YYREEE come from the germline V gene (reference sequence). Complete variable domain (other parts from reference TRBV5-4 and TRBJ2-7): ETGVTQSPTHLIKTRGQQVTLRCSSQSGHNTVSWYQQALGQGPQFIFQYYREEENGRGNFPPRFSGLQFPNYSSELNVNALELDDSALYLCANSSTSGGYEQYFGPGTRLTVT.

This chain joins TRBV11-2 and TRBJ2-1; D remains unclear. V was shortened by 3 bases and J by 2 bases, with 11 bases between the two germline ends. From germline, CDR1 is SGHAT and CDR2 FQNNGV. The CDR3 spans 15 residues. The chain's CDR3 is CASSLGSETYNEQFF. CDR3 DNA sequence: TGTGCCAGCAGCTTGGGAAGCGAGACCTACAATGAGCAGTTCTTC.

As concerns this clonotype: An end of the junction differs from the germline gene, which may be a read error. This rearrangement joins TRBV4-2 to TRBJ2-1, with TRBD2 as a possible D gene (5 bases). CDR1 is LGHNA, CDR2 YNFKEQ, per germline. The CDR3 sequence is 14 residues long. The CDR3 is CANSQVLDSHEHFF. In DNA, the CDR3 is TGTGCCAACAGCCAAGTATTGGACTCCCATGAGCACTTCTTC.

In regard to this clonotype: This may arise from a read error, as a much more abundant clone is one base away. The chain recombines TRBV13 with TRBJ1-1, with D possibly matching TRBD1 (5 bases). The CDR3 is made up of 13 amino acids. Trimming removed 6 bases at V and 9 bases at J, with 17 bases between. Looked up from germline, CDR1 is PRHDT and CDR2 is FYEKMQ (reference sequence). The CDR3 coding sequence is TGTGCCAGCAGACCCGGGACCCAAGGTAAAGCTTTCTTT. The encoded protein is CASRPGTQGKAFF.

As regards this clonotype: The junction differs from germline at one of its ends, possibly a read error. This sequence joins TRBV29-1 and TRBJ2-2; no reliable D call. Germline lookup yields CDR1 SQVTM and CDR2 ANQGSEA. The length of the CDR3 is 14 residues. CDR3 region: CSAEGTTNTEELFF. CDR3 coding DNA: TGCAGCGCTGAAGGCACGACGAACACCGAGGAGCTGTTTTTT.

This clonotype was seen ten or more times. This chain joins TRBV6-5 and TRBJ2-5, with unresolved D. Germline-derived CDR1 and CDR2 are MNHEY and SVGAGI. There are 13 residues in the CDR3. V was trimmed by 7 bases and J by 5 bases, leaving 14 bases between them. CDR3 protein: CASTPAVRETQYF. In DNA form, the CDR3 reads TGTGCCAGCACCCCGGCGGTTCGGGAGACCCAGTACTTC.

This clonotype was observed a few times. The CDR3 carries no conserved terminal phenylalanine or tryptophan, so it likely arises from a read error. This chain joins TRBV30 and TRBJ2-7; no reliable D call. CDR1 GTSNPN and CDR2 SVGIG come from the germline V gene (reference sequence). Trimming removed 0 bases from V and 1 base from J, with 7 bases in between. CDR3 length: 13 residues. CDR3 nucleotides: TGTGCCTGGAGTGTACGGGTTTCCTACGAGCAGTACATC. As protein: CAWSVRVSYEQYI.